The 22 T cell receptor beta chains below come from one sample, sequenced in a study of OX40 agonist ivuxolimab in advanced cancers. Repertoires were generated with immunoSEQ multiplex PCR, while TCRdb's copy carries only in-frame clones and drops some. Of 55,000 to 75,000 clones listed, roughly 85% were seen once; the top ten hold approximately 4.3%. The specimen was CD4+ or CD8+ T cells sorted from blood, collected in a trial of the OX40 agonist ivuxolimab. Receptors originate from an adult with an advanced solid tumor such as melanoma, head and neck, liver or kidney cancer.

The chain has TRBV30 and TRBJ1-1; a possible D gene is TRBD1 (5 bases). Germline loops: CDR1 GTSNPN, CDR2 SVGIG (reference sequence). Trimming shortened V by 0 bases and J by 4 bases, and 12 bases separated the two germline ends. This CDR3 is built from 14 residues. The CDR3 DNA follows: TGTGCCTGGAGTGTAACTTCCGGGGGCACTGAAGCTTTCTTT. Translating it yields CAWSVTSGGTEAFF. Full variable domain (outside the CDR3, taken from reference TRBV30 and TRBJ1-1): SQTIHQWPATLVQPVGSPLSLECTVEGTSNPNLYWYRQAAGRGLQLLFYSVGIGQISSEVPQNLSASRPQDRQFILSSKKLLLSDSGFYLCAWSVTSGGTEAFFGQGTRLTVV.

The CDR3 region has the DNA TGCGCCAGCAGCGCCGACCCCAACCCTGGCGCTGAAGCTTTCTTT. It specifies CASSADPNPGAEAFF. The chain couples TRBV5-1 to TRBJ1-1; no clear D gene. CDR3 length: 15 amino acids. V gave up 4 bases and J gave up 6 bases, with 19 bases separating them. Looked up from germline, CDR1 is SGHRS and CDR2 is YFSETQ. Combining the CDR3 with reference TRBV5-1 and TRBJ1-1 gives the whole variable domain KAGVTQTPRYLIKTRGQQVTLSCSPISGHRSVSWYQQTPGQGLQFLFEYFSETQRNKGNFPGRFSGRQFSNSRSEMNVSTLELGDSALYLCASSADPNPGAEAFFGQGTRLTVV.

The chain recombines TRBV4-1 with TRBJ2-4; D is unresolved. The germline V gene encodes CDR1 MGHRA and CDR2 YSYEKL. Trimming cost V 1 base and J 0 bases, with 7 bases left between them. The CDR3 covers 15 residues. DNA of the CDR3: TGCGCCAGCAGCCAAGTGGGATCAGCCAAAAACATTCAGTACTTC. Translation: CASSQVGSAKNIQYF.

The CDR3 sequence is CASSYSRTSGNEQYF. As DNA, the CDR3 is TGTGCCAGCAGTTACTCCAGGACTAGCGGGAACGAGCAGTACTTC. This rearrangement joins TRBV6-5 to TRBJ2-7; TRBD2 matches 12 bases. Germline V lookup: CDR1 MNHEY, CDR2 SVGAGI. J was trimmed by 5 bases and V by 0 bases; bases with no gene match: 2. This CDR3 region has 15 residues.

The chain employs TRBV27 and TRBJ1-4; a possible D gene is TRBD1 (5 bases). Germline V CDR1 and CDR2: MNHEY, SMNVEV (reference sequence). Trimming took off 3 bases at V and 5 bases at J, with 16 bases between the two ends. The CDR3 spans 16 residues. The CDR3 region is CASSFFGNRKNEKLFF. The CDR3 coding sequence is TGTGCCAGCAGTTTTTTCGGGAACAGGAAGAATGAAAAACTGTTTTTT.

As concerns this clone: Relative to the germline gene, one junction end is altered; a read error may explain this. V and J are TRBV11-3 and TRBJ2-7; 10 bases align to TRBD1. Germline lookup yields CDR1 SGHNT and CDR2 YENEEA. This CDR3 spans 13 amino acids. The CDR3 region has the DNA TGTGCCAGCAGCTTACGGGGGGGACAGGGGTTGAGCTTC. This codes for CASSLRGGQGLSF.

V gene TRBV6-1 combines with J gene TRBJ1-1, with D possibly matching TRBD1 (5 bases). Per germline, CDR1 MNHNS and CDR2 SASEGT. Trimming took off 0 bases at V and 12 bases at J, with 8 bases between the two ends. The CDR3 is 11 residues long. CDR3 in DNA: TGTGCCAGCAGTGAAGCGCGGGGGACTTTCTTT. Amino acids: CASSEARGTFF.

The chain recombines TRBV5-1 with TRBJ2-5; possibly TRBD1 for D (6 bases). V lost 1 base and J lost 4, with 17 bases in between. From germline, CDR1 is SGHRS and CDR2 YFSETQ. This CDR3 has 16 amino acids. The CDR3 here is CASSLQGTQARETQYF. In nucleotides, the CDR3 is TGCGCCAGCAGCTTGCAAGGGACACAGGCAAGAGAGACCCAGTACTTC.

This clone was recorded only once. The rearrangement joins TRBV28 to TRBJ2-1; D call uncertain. This CDR3 is 11 amino acids long. Trimming cost V 8 bases and J 3 bases, with 5 bases left between them. Germline assignment: CDR1 MDHEN and CDR2 SYDVKM. CDR3 coding DNA: TGTGCCAGCTACTTCTACAATGAGCAGTTCTTC. It codes for CASYFYNEQFF. Together with reference TRBV28 and TRBJ2-1, the CDR3 gives the full variable domain: DVKVTQSSRYLVKRTGEKVFLECVQDMDHENMFWYRQDPGLGLRLIYFSYDVKMKEKGDIPEGYSVSREKKERFSLILESASTNQTSMYLCASYFYNEQFFGPGTRLTVL.

The chain couples TRBV28 to TRBJ2-1; 7 positions match TRBD2. Germline loops: CDR1 MDHEN, CDR2 SYDVKM. CDR3 length: 17 amino acids. Trimming at V came to 5 bases and at J to 7 bases, leaving 17 bases not matched to a gene. The chain's CDR3 is CASSPPVVAGARNEQFF. CDR3 sequence (DNA): TGTGCCAGCAGTCCCCCTGTGGTCGCGGGAGCTCGGAATGAGCAGTTCTTC.

The chain combines TRBV18 with TRBJ2-5; no clear D. CDR1 KGHSH and CDR2 LQKENI come from the germline V gene. The CDR3 consists of 14 residues. V lost 2 bases and J 1 base, leaving 8 bases between the germline ends. CDR3: CASSPELIQETQYF. Written as DNA, the CDR3 is TGTGCCAGCTCACCAGAGCTTATCCAAGAGACCCAGTACTTC.

The CDR3 nucleotides are TGTGCCAGCAGTCGGACTAGCGGGAGTAGGTACTACGAGCAGTACTTC. It yields the protein CASSRTSGSRYYEQYF. V gene TRBV11-2 combines with J gene TRBJ2-7; 13 bases fit TRBD2. CDR1 is SGHAT and CDR2 is FQNNGV in the germline V gene. J gave up 3 bases and V 6 bases, and 8 bases lay outside the gene matches. CDR3 length: 16 residues.

This chain uses TRBV9 with TRBJ2-3; 8 nucleotides align to TRBD2. Unmatched junction bases numbered 5, after V lost 4 bases and J lost 7 bases. The CDR3 sequence is 13 residues long. In germline, CDR1 is SGDLS, CDR2 YYNGEE. CDR3 nucleotides: TGTGCCAGCAGCCCGCGACTAGCGTATACGCAGTATTTT. Its translation: CASSPRLAYTQYF. The variable domain in full, completed from reference TRBV9 and TRBJ2-3, reads DSGVTQTPKHLITATGQRVTLRCSPRSGDLSVYWYQQSLDQGLQFLIQYYNGEERAKGNILERFSAQQFPDLHSELNLSSLELGDSALYFCASSPRLAYTQYFGPGTRLTVL.

This clone was counted a few times. This rearrangement joins TRBV10-2 to TRBJ2-1, with 11 bases matching TRBD2. The V segment lost 7 bases and the J segment 9 bases; nucleotides outside the gene matches: 11. This CDR3 has 15 amino acids. CDR1 is WSHSY and CDR2 is SAAADI in the germline V gene. The CDR3 DNA sequence: TGCGCCAGCATTCCACTAGCGGGAGTGGGCATTGAGCAGTTCTTC. Translation: CASIPLAGVGIEQFF.

J is TRBJ2-7 and V is TRBV15, with D perhaps matching TRBD1 or TRBD2 (5 bases each). Germline-derived CDR1 and CDR2 are LNHNV and YYDKDF (reference sequence). The CDR3 has 15 residues. Trimming pared 0 bases from V and 4 bases from J, leaving 13 bases between. CDR3 protein: CATSRDRDQRYEQYF. The CDR3 nucleotides read TGTGCCACCAGCAGAGATAGGGACCAACGGTACGAGCAGTACTTC.

This CDR3 reads CASSPRGAYEQYF. CDR3 nucleotides: TGTGCCAGCAGCCCGCGGGGTGCCTACGAGCAGTACTTC. The chain joins TRBV2 to TRBJ2-7, with D maybe TRBD2 (6 bases). The length of the CDR3 is 13 residues. Trimming cost V 6 bases and J 2 bases, with 11 bases left between them. Looked up from germline, CDR1 is SNHLY and CDR2 is FYNNEI.

The rearrangement uses TRBV25-1 and TRBJ1-2; TRBD1 aligns across 10 bases. The V gene end was trimmed by 4 bases and the J gene end by 7 bases; junction bases not matched to a gene: 3. Germline-derived CDR1 and CDR2 are MGHDK and SYGVNS. There are 13 residues in the CDR3. CDR3 protein: CASSGTGGGGYTF. The CDR3, as DNA: TGTGCCAGCAGTGGGACAGGGGGTGGTGGCTACACCTTC.

This chain uses TRBV28 with TRBJ2-1; TRBD1 aligns across 9 bases. Unmatched junction bases numbered 3, after V lost 8 bases and J lost 4 bases. The germline V gene has CDR1 MDHEN and CDR2 SYDVKM. The CDR3 sequence is 13 residues long. This CDR3 is CASQDRGYNEQFF. CDR3 bases: TGTGCCAGCCAGGACAGGGGATACAATGAGCAGTTCTTC.

V gene TRBV5-6 combines with J gene TRBJ2-3; no definite D call. Germline CDR1 SGHDT, CDR2 YYEEEE. Trimming shortened V by 1 base and J by 1 base, and 10 bases separated the two germline ends. The CDR3 sequence is 15 residues long. The CDR3 DNA follows: TGTGCCAGCAGCTTGAGCCCCGGTGGCACAGATACGCAGTATTTT. The encoded protein is CASSLSPGGTDTQYF.

The J gene is TRBJ1-2, the V gene TRBV18; D gene ambiguous. CDR1 KGHSH and CDR2 LQKENI come from the germline V gene. Trimming removed 0 bases at V and 8 bases at J, with 4 bases between. The CDR3 runs 11 residues. The CDR3 coding sequence is TGTGCCAGCTCACCACCGCCCGGCTACACCTTC. Translation: CASSPPPGYTF.

CDR3 sequence: CASSYSGQPQHF. The CDR3 DNA is TGCGCCAGCAGCTATTCGGGGCAGCCCCAGCATTTT. The V call is TRBV5-1, the J call TRBJ1-5; no definite D call. There are 12 residues in the CDR3. Germline V gene lookup returns CDR1 SGHRS and CDR2 YFSETQ. V lost 3 bases and J lost 7, with 8 bases in between.

The V gene is TRBV7-2, the J gene TRBJ1-1; D may be TRBD1 (5 bases). V lost 5 bases to trimming and J lost 3 bases, with 10 bases between them. Germline CDR1 SGHTA, CDR2 FQGNSA. The CDR3 covers 13 residues. CDR3 bases: TGTGCCAGCAGCAGTCAGGGTTACACTGAAGCTTTCTTT. Its translation is CASSSQGYTEAFF.